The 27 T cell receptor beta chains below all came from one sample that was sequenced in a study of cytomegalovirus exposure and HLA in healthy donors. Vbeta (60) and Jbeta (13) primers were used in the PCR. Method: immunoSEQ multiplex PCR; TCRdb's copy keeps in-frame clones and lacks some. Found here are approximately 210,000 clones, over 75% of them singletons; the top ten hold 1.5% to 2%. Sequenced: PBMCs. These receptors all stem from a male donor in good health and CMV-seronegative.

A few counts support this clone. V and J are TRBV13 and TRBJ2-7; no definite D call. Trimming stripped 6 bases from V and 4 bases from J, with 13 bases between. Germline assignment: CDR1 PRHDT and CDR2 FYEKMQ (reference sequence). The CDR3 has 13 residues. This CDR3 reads CASSLRNLYEQYF. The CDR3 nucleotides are TGTGCCAGCAGTCTCAGGAATTTGTACGAGCAGTACTTC. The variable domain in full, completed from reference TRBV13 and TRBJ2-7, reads AAGVIQSPRHLIKEKRETATLKCYPIPRHDTVYWYQQGPGQDPQFLISFYEKMQSDKGSIPDRFSAQQFSDYHSELNMSSLELGDSALYFCASSLRNLYEQYFGPGTRLTVT.

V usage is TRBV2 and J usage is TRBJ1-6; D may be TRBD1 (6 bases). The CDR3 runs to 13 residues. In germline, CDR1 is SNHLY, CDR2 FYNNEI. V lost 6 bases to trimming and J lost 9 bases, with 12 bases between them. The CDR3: CASSRDIGSPLHF. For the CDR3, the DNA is TGTGCCAGCAGCCGGGACATAGGTTCACCCCTCCACTTT.

The CDR3 bases are TGTGCCAGCAGTCTCCAGGGCTACGAGCAGTACTTC. Its protein is CASSLQGYEQYF. The genes are TRBV27 and TRBJ2-5; D may be TRBD1 (5 bases). The J call is doubtful: the DNA matches TRBJ2-7 better. Germline V gene data show CDR1 as MNHEY and CDR2 as SMNVEV (reference sequence). The CDR3 has 12 residues.

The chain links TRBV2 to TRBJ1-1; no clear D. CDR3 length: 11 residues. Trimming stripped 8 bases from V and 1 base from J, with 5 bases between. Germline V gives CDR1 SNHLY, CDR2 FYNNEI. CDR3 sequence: CASAGNTEAFF. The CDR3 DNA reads TGTGCCAGCGCAGGGAACACTGAAGCTTTCTTT.

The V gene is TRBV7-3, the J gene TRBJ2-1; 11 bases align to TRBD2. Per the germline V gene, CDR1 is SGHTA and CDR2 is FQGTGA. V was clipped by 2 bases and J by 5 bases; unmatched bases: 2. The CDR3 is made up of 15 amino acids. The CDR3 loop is CASSLLGLADNEQFF. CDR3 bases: TGTGCCAGCAGCTTACTGGGACTAGCGGACAATGAGCAGTTCTTC.

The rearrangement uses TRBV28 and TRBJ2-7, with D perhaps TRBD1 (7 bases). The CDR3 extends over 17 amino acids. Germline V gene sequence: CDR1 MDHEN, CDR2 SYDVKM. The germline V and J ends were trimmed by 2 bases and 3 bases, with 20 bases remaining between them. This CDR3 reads CASSLNRWSGGSYEQYF. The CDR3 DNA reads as TGTGCCAGCAGTTTAAATAGGTGGTCAGGGGGGAGCTACGAGCAGTACTTC.

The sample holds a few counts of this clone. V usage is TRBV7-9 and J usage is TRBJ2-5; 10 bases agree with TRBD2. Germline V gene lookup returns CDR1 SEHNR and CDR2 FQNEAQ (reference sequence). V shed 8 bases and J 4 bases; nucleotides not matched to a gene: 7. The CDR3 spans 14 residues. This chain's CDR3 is CASSAGTSAETQYF. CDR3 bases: TGTGCCAGCTCCGCCGGGACTAGCGCAGAGACCCAGTACTTC. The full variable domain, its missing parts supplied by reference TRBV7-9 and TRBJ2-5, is DTGVSQNPRHKITKRGQNVTFRCDPISEHNRLYWYRQTLGQGPEFLTYFQNEAQLEKSRLLSDRFSAERPKGSFSTLEIQRTEQGDSAMYLCASSAGTSAETQYFGPGTRLLVL.

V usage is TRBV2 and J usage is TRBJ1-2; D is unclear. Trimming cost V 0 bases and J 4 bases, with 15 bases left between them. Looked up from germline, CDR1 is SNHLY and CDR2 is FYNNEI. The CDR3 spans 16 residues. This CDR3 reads CASSEALGQDPYGYTF. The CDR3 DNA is TGTGCCAGCAGTGAAGCGCTTGGGCAGGATCCCTATGGCTACACCTTC.

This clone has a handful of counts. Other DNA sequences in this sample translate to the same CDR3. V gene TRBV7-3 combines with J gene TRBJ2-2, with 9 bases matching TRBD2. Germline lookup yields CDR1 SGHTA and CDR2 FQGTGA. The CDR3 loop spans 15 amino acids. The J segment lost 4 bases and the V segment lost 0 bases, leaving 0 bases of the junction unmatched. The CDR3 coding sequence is TGTGCCAGCAGCTTAACACTAGCGGGCACCGGGGAGCTGTTTTTT. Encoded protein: CASSLTLAGTGELFF.

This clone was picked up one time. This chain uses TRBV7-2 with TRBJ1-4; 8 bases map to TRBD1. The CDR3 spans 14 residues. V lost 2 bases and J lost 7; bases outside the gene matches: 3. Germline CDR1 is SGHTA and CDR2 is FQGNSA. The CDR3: CASSLRQGREKLFF. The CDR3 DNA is TGTGCCAGCAGCTTACGACAGGGGCGTGAAAAACTGTTTTTT.

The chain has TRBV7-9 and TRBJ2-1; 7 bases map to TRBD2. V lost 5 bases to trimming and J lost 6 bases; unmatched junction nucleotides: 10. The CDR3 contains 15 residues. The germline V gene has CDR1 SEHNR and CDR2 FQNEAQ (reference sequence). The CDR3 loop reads CASSPGGISGNEQFF. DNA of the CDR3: TGTGCCAGCAGCCCCGGGGGGATCAGTGGCAATGAGCAGTTCTTC.

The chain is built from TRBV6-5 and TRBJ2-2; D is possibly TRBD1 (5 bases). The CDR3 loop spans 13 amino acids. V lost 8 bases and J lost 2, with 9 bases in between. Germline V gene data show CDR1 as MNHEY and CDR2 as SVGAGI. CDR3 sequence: CASRTPNTGELFF. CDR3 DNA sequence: TGTGCCAGCCGGACACCAAACACCGGGGAGCTGTTTTTT.

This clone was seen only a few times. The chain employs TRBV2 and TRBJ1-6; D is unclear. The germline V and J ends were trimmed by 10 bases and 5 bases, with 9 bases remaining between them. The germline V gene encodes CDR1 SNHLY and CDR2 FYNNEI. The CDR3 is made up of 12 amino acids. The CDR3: CATGFHNSPLHF. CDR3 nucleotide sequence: TGTGCCACCGGGTTCCATAATTCACCCCTCCACTTT.

This CDR3 is CASSQDRGATNEKLFF. CDR3 nucleotides: TGCGCCAGCAGCCAAGACAGGGGAGCCACTAATGAAAAACTGTTTTTT. The chain is built from TRBV4-3 and TRBJ1-4, with D possibly being TRBD1 (6 bases). CDR1 is LGHNA, CDR2 YSLEER, per germline. There are 16 residues in the CDR3. Trimming pared 0 bases from V and 2 bases from J, leaving 10 bases between.

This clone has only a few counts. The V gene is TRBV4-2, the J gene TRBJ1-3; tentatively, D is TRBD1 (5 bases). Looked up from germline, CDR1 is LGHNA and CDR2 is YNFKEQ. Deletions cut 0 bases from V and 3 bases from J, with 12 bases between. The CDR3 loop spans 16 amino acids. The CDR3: CASSQDAAGNGNTIYF. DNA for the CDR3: TGTGCCAGCAGCCAAGATGCGGCAGGGAATGGAAACACCATATATTTT.

CDR3 coding DNA: TGTGCCTGGGAAAATGGACAGAACTATGGCTACACCTTC. Protein: CAWENGQNYGYTF. The genes are TRBV30 and TRBJ1-2; D may be TRBD1 (6 bases). This CDR3 has 13 residues. Germline assignment: CDR1 GTSNPN and CDR2 SVGIG (reference sequence). V lost 5 bases and J lost 2, with 12 bases in between.

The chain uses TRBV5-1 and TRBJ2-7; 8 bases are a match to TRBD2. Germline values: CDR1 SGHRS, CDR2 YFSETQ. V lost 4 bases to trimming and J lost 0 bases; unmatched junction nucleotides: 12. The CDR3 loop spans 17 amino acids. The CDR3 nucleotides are TGCGCCAGCAGCCTGCACGGTGTCGCGGGAGGCTCCTACGAGCAGTACTTC. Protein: CASSLHGVAGGSYEQYF.

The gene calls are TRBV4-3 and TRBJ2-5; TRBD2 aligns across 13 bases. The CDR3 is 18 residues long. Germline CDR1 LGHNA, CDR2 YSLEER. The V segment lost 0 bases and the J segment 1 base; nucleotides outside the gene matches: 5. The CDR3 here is CASSQDRGLAGIQETQYF. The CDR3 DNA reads TGCGCCAGCAGCCAAGATAGGGGACTAGCGGGGATCCAAGAGACCCAGTACTTC.

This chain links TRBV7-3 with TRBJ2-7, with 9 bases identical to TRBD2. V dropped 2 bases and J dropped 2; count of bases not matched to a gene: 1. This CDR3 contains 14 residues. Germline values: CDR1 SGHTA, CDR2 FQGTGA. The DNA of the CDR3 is TGTGCCAGCAGCTTAGGCGGGGGGGCCTACGAGCAGTACTTC. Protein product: CASSLGGGAYEQYF.

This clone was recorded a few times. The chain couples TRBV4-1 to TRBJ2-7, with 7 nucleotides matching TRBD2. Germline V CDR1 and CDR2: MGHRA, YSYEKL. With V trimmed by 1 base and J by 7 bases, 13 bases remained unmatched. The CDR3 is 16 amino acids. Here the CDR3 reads CASSQGWAGESSEQYF. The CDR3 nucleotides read TGCGCCAGCAGCCAAGGATGGGCGGGAGAGTCAAGTGAGCAGTACTTC.

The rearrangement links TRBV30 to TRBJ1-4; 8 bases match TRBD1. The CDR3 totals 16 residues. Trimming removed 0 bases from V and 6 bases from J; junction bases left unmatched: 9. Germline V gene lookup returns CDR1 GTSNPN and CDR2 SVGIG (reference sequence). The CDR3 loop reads CAWSVLGRGRDEKLFF. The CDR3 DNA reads TGTGCCTGGAGTGTACTAGGCAGGGGGCGCGATGAAAAACTGTTTTTT.

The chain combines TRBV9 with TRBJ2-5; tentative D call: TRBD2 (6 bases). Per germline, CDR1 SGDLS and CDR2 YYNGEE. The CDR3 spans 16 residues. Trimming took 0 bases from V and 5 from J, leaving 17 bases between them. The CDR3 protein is CASSVVNGGKGETQYF. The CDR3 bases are TGTGCCAGCAGCGTAGTAAATGGGGGGAAGGGTGAGACCCAGTACTTC.

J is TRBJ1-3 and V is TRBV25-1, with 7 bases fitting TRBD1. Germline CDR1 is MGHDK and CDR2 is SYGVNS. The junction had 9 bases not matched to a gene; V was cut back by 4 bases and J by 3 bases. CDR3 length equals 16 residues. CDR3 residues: CASSGRQGNDGNTIYF. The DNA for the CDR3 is TGTGCCAGCAGTGGACGACAGGGAAACGATGGAAACACCATATATTTT.

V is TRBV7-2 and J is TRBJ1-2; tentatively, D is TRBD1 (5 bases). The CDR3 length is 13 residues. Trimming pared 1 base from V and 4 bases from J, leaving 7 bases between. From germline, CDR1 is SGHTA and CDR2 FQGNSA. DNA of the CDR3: TGTGCCAGCAGCTTAGGGGGCCCCTATGGCTACACCTTC. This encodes CASSLGGPYGYTF. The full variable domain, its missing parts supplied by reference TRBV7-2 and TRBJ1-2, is GAGVSQSPSNKVTEKGKDVELRCDPISGHTALYWYRQSLGQGLEFLIYFQGNSAPDKSGLPSDRFSAERTGGSVSTLTIQRTQQEDSAVYLCASSLGGPYGYTFGSGTRLTVV.

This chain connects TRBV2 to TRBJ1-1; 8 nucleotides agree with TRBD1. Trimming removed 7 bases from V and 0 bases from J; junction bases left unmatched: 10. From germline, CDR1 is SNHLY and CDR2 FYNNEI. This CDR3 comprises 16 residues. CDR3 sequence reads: CASTKQGGLMNTEAFF. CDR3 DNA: TGTGCCAGCACCAAACAGGGGGGACTGATGAACACTGAAGCTTTCTTT.

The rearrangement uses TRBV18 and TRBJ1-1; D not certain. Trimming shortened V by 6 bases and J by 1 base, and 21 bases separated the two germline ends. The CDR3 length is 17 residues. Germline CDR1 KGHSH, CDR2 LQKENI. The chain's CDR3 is CASSPMTPVASNTEAFF. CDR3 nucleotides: TGTGCCAGCTCCCCAATGACTCCCGTTGCCTCGAACACTGAAGCTTTCTTT.

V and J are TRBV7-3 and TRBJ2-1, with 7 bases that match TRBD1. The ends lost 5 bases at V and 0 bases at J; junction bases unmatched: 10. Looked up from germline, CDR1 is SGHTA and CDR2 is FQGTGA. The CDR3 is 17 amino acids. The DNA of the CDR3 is TGTGCCAGCAGCAAACGGGACAGCTCCTTCTCCTACAATGAGCAGTTCTTC. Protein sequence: CASSKRDSSFSYNEQFF.